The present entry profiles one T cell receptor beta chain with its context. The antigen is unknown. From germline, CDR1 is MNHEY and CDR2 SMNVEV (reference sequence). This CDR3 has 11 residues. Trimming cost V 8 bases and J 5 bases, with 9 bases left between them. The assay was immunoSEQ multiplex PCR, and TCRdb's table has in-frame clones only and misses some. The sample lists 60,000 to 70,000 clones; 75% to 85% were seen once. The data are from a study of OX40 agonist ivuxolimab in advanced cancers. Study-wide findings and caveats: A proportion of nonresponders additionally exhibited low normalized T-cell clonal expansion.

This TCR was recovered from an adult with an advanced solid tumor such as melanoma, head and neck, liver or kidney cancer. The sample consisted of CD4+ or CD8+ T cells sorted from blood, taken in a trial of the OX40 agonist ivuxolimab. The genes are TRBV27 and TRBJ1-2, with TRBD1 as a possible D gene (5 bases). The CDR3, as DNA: TGTGCCAGCGGGAGGGGATATGGCTACACCTTC. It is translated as CASGRGYGYTF.